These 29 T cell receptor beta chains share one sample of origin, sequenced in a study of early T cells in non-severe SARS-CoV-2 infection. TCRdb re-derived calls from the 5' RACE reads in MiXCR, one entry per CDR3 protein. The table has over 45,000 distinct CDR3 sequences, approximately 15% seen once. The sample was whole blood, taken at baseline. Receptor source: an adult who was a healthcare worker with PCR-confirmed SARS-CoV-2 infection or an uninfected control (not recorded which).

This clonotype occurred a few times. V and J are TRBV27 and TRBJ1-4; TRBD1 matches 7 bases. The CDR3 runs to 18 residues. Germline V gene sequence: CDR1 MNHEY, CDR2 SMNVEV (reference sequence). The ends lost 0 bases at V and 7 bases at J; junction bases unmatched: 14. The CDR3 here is CASSLSRQGVVSGEKLFF. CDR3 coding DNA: TGTGCCAGCAGTTTATCACGACAGGGAGTCGTGTCGGGTGAAAAACTGTTTTTT.

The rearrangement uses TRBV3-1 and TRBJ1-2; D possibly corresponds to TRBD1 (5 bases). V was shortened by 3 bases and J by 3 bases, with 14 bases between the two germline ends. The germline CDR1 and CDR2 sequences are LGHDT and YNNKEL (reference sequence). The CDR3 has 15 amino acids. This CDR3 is CASSHPSGFYYGYTF. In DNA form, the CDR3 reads TGTGCCAGCAGCCACCCTTCAGGGTTCTACTATGGCTACACCTTC.

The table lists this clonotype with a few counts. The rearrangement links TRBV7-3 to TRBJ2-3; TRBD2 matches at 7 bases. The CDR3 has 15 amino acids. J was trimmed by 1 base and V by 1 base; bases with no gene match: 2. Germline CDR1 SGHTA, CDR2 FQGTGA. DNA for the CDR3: TGTGCCAGCAGCTTAAACGGACTAGGCACAGATACGCAGTATTTT. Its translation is CASSLNGLGTDTQYF.

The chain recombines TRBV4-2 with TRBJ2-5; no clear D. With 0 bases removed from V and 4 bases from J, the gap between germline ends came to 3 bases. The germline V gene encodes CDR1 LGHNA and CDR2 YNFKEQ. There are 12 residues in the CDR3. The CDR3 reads CASSQDRETQYF. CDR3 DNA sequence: TGTGCCAGCAGCCAAGATCGAGAGACCCAGTACTTC.

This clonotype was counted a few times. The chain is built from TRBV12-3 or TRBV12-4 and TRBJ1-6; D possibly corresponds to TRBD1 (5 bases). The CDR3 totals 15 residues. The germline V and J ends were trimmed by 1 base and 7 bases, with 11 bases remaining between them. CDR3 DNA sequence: TGTGCCAGCAGTTTAGATGGGGCAGAAAATTCACCCCTCCACTTT. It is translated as CASSLDGAENSPLHF.

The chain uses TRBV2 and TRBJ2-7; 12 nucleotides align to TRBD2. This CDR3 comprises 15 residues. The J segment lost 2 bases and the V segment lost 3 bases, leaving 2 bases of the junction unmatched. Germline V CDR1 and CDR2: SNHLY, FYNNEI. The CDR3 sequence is CASSESSGGAYEQYF. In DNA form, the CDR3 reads TGTGCCAGCAGTGAGTCTAGCGGGGGGGCCTACGAGCAGTACTTC.

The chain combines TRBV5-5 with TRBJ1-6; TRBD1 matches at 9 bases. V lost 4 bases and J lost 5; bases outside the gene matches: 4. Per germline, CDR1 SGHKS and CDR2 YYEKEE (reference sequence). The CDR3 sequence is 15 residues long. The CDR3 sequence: CASSGTGTNNSPLHF. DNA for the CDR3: TGTGCCAGCAGCGGGACAGGGACCAATAATTCACCCCTCCACTTT.

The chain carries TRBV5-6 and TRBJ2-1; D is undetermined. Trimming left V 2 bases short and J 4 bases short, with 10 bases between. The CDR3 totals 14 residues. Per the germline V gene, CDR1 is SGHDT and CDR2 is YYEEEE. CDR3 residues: CASSFSNSYNEQFF. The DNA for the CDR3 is TGTGCCAGCAGCTTTTCCAACTCGTACAATGAGCAGTTCTTC.

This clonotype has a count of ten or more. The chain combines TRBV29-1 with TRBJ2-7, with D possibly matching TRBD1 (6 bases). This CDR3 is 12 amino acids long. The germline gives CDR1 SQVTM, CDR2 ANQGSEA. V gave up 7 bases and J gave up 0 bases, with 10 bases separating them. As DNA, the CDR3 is TGCAGCGCTCGGACAGACTCCTACGAGCAGTACTTC. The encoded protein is CSARTDSYEQYF.

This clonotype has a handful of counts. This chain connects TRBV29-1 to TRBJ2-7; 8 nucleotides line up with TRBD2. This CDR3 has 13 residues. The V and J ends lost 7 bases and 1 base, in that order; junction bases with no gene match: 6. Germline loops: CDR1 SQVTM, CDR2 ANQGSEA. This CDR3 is CSGSGSGSYEQYF. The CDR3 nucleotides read TGCAGCGGGAGCGGGAGTGGATCCTACGAGCAGTACTTC.

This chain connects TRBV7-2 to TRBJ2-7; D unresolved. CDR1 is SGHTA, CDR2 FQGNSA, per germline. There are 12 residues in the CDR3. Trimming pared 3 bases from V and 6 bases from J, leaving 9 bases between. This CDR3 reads CASSLAWGEQYF. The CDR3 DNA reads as TGTGCCAGCAGCTTGGCCTGGGGCGAGCAGTACTTC. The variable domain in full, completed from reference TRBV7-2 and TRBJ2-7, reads GAGVSQSPSNKVTEKGKDVELRCDPISGHTALYWYRQSLGQGLEFLIYFQGNSAPDKSGLPSDRFSAERTGGSVSTLTIQRTQQEDSAVYLCASSLAWGEQYFGPGTRLTVT.

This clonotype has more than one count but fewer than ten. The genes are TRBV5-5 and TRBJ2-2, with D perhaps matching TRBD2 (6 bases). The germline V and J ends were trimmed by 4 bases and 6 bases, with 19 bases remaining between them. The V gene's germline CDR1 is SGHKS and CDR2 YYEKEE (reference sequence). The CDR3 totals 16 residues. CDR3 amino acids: CASSPGSLGIAGELFF. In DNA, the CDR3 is TGTGCCAGCAGCCCCGGGAGCCTAGGGATAGCCGGGGAGCTGTTTTTT.

The CDR3 spells CASSLENRGPDEQYF. The DNA for the CDR3 is TGCGCCAGCAGCTTGGAAAACAGGGGGCCCGACGAGCAGTACTTC. The gene calls are TRBV5-1 and TRBJ2-7, with 9 bases identical to TRBD1. The germline V gene has CDR1 SGHRS and CDR2 YFSETQ. J lost 5 bases, V lost 0 bases, and 6 bases had no gene match. The CDR3 length is 15 residues. Full variable domain (remainder filled in from reference TRBV5-1 and TRBJ2-7): KAGVTQTPRYLIKTRGQQVTLSCSPISGHRSVSWYQQTPGQGLQFLFEYFSETQRNKGNFPGRFSGRQFSNSRSEMNVSTLELGDSALYLCASSLENRGPDEQYFGPGTRLTVT.

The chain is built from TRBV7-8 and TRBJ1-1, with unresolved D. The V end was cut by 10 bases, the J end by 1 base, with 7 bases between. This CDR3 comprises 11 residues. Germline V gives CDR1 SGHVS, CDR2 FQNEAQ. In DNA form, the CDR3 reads TGTGCCACCATCAAGAACACTGAAGCTTTCTTT. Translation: CATIKNTEAFF.

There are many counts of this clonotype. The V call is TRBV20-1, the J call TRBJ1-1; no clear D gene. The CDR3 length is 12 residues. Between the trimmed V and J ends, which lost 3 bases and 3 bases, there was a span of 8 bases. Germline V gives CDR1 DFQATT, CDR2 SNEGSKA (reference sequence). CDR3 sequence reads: CSASARDTEAFF. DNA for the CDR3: TGCAGTGCTAGTGCCCGGGACACTGAAGCTTTCTTT.

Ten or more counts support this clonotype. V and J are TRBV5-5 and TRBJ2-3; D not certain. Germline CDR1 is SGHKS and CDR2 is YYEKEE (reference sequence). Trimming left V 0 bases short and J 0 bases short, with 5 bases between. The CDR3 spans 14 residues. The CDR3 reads CASSLDGSTDTQYF. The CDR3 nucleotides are TGTGCCAGCAGCTTGGATGGGAGCACAGATACGCAGTATTTT.

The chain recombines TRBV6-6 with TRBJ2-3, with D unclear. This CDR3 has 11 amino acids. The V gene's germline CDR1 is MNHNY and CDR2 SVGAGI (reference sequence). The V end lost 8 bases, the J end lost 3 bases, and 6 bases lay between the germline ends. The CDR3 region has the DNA TGTGCCAGCCAGAGGACAGATACGCAGTATTTT. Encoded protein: CASQRTDTQYF.

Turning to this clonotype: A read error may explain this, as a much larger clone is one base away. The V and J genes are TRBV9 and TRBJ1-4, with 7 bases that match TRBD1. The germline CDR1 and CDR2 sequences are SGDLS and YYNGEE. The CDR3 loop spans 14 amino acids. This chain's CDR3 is CASSAGQLNQKLFF. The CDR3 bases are TGTGCCAGCAGCGCGGGACAGCTTAATCAAAAACTGTTTTTT.

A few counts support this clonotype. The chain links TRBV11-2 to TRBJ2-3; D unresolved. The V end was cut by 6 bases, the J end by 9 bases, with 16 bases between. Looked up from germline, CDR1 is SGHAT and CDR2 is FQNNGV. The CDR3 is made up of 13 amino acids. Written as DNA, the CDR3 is TGTGCCAGCAGTTCGGGCGCGCCCGGGACGCAGTATTTT. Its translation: CASSSGAPGTQYF.

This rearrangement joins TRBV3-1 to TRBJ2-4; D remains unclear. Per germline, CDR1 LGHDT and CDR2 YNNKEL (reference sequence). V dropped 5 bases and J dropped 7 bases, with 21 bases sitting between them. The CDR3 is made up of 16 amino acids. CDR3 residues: CASSIGPGRKANIQYF. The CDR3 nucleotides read TGTGCCAGCAGCATAGGACCCGGAAGAAAGGCGAACATTCAGTACTTC.

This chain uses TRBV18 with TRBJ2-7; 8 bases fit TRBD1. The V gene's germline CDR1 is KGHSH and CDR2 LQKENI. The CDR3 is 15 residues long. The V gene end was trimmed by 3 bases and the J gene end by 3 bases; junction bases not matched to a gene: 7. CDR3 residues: CASSPLDRVVYEQYF. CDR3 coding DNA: TGTGCCAGCTCACCGTTGGACAGGGTCGTCTACGAGCAGTACTTC.

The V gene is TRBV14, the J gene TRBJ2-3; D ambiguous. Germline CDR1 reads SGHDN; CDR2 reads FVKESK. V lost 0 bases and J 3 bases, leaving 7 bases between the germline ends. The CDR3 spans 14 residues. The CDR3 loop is CASSQDIGTDTQYF. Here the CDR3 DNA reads TGTGCCAGCAGCCAAGATATTGGGACAGATACGCAGTATTTT.

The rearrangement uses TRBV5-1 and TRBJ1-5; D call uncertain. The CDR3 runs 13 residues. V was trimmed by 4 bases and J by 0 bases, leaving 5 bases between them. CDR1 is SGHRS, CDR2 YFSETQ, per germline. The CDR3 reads CASSADSNQPQHF. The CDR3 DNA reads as TGCGCCAGCAGCGCGGATAGCAATCAGCCCCAGCATTTT. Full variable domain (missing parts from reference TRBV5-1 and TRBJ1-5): KAGVTQTPRYLIKTRGQQVTLSCSPISGHRSVSWYQQTPGQGLQFLFEYFSETQRNKGNFPGRFSGRQFSNSRSEMNVSTLELGDSALYLCASSADSNQPQHFGDGTRLSIL.

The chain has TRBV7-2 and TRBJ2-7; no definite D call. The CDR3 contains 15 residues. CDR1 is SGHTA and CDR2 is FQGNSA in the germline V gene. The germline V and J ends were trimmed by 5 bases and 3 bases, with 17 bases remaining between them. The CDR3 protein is CASSPLGLGYYEQYF. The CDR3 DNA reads TGTGCCAGCAGCCCCCTAGGGTTAGGATACTACGAGCAGTACTTC.

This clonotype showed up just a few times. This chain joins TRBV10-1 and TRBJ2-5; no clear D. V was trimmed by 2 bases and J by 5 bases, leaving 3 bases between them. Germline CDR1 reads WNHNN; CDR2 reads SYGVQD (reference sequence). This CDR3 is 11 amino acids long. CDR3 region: CASSEGETQYF. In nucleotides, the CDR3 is TGCGCCAGCAGTGAGGGCGAGACCCAGTACTTC.

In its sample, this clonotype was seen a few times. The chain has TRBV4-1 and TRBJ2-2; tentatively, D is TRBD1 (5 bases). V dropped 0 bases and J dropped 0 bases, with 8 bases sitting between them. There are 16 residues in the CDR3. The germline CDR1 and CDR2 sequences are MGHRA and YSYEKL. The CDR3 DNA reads TGCGCCAGCAGCCAAGATGGGGCATCGAACACCGGGGAGCTGTTTTTT. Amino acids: CASSQDGASNTGELFF.

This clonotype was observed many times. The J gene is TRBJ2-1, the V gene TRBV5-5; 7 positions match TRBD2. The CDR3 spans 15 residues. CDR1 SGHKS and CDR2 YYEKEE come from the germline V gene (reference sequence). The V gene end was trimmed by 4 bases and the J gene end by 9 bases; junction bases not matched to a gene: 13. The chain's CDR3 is CASSPRGAGVGEQFF. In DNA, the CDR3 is TGTGCCAGCAGCCCGCGCGGGGCGGGAGTGGGTGAGCAGTTCTTC.

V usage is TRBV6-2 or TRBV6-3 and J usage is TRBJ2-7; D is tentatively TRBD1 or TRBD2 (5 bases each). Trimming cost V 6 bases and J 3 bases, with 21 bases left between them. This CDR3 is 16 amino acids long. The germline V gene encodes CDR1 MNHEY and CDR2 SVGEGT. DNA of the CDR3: TGTGCCAGCAGAACGGGACGATCCTCAAATTACTACGAGCAGTACTTC. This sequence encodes CASRTGRSSNYYEQYF.

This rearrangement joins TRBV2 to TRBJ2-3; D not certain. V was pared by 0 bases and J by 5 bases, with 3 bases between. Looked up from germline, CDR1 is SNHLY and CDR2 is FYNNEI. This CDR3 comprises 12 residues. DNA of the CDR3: TGTGCCAGCAGTGAAGCAAGAGATACGCAGTATTTT. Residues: CASSEARDTQYF.